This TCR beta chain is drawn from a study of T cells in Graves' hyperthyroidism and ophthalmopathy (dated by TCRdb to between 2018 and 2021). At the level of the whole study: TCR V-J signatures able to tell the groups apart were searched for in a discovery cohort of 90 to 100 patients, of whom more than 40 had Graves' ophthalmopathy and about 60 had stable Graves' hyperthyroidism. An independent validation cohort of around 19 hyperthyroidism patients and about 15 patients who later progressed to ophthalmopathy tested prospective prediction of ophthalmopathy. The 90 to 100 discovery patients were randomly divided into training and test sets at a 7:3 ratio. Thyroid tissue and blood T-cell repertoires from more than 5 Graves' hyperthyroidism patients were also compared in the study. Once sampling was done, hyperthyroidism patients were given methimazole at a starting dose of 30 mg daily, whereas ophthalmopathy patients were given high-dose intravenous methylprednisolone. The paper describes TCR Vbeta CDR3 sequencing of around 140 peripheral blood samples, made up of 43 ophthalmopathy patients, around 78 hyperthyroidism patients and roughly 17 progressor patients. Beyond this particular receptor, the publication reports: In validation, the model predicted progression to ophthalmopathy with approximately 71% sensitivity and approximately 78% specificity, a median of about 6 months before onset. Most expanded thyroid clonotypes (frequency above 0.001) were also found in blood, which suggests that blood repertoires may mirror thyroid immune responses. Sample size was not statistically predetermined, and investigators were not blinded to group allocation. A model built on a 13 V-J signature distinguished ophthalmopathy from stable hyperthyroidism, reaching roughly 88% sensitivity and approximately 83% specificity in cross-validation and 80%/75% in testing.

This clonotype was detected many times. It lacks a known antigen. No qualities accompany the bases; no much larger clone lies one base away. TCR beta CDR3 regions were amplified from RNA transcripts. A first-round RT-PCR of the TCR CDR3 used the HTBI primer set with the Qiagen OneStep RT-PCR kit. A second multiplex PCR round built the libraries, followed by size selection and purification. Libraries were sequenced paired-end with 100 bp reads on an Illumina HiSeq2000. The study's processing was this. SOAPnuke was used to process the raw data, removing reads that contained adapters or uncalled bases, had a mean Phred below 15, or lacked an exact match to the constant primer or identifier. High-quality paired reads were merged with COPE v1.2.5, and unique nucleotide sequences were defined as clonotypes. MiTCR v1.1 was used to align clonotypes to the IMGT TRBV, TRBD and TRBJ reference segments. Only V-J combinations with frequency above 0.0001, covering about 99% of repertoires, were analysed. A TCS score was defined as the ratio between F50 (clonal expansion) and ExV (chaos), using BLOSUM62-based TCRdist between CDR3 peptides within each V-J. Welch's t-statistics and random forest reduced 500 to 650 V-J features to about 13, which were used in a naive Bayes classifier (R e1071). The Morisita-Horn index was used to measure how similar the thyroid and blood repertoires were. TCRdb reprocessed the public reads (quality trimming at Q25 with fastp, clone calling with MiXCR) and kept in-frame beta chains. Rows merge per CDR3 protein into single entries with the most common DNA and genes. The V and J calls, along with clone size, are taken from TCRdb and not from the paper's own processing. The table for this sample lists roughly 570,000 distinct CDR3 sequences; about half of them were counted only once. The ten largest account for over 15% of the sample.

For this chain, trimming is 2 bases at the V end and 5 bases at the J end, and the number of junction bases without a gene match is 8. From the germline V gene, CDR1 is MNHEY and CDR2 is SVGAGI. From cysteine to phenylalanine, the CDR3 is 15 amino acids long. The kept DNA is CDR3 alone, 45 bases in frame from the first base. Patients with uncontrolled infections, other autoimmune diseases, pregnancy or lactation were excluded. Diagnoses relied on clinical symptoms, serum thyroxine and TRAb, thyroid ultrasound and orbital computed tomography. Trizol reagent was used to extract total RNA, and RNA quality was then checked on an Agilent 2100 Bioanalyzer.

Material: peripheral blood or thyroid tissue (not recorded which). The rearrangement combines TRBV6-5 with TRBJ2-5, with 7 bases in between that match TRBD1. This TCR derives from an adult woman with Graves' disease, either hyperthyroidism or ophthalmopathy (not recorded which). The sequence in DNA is TGTGCCAGCAGTTACCTCACGACAGGGTTGGAGACCCAGTACTTC. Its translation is CASSYLTTGLETQYF.